The 22 T cell receptor beta chains given below trace back to one sample, sequenced in a study of monozygotic twins with inflammatory bowel disease. With the 5' RACE reads reprocessed, TCRdb shows one record per CDR3 protein and no DNA. Found here are some 99,000 distinct CDR3 sequences; the top ten clones hold 12%. The specimen was blood. These receptors came from a human donor with ulcerative colitis or Crohn's disease, or a healthy co-twin of an affected twin (not recorded which).

V gene TRBV9 combines with J gene TRBJ2-1. The CDR3 has 15 amino acids. In germline, CDR1 is SGDLS, CDR2 YYNGEE. This chain's CDR3 is CASSATGGPYNEQFF. Filled out from reference TRBV9 and TRBJ2-1, the complete variable domain reads DSGVTQTPKHLITATGQRVTLRCSPRSGDLSVYWYQQSLDQGLQFLIQYYNGEERAKGNILERFSAQQFPDLHSELNLSSLELGDSALYFCASSATGGPYNEQFFGPGTRLTVL.

This chain connects TRBV5-1 to TRBJ2-1. Germline V CDR1 and CDR2: SGHRS, YFSETQ. The CDR3 spans 15 residues. This CDR3 is CASSSRYGSYNEQFF.

The V gene is TRBV4-1, the J gene TRBJ2-7; there is no DNA to check the TCRdb D call of TRBD2. The CDR3 runs 14 residues. Germline-derived CDR1 and CDR2 are MGHRA and YSYEKL. The CDR3 is CASSHSWEGREQYF.

The chain uses TRBV12-3 or TRBV12-4 and TRBJ2-5; the D call of TRBD1 rests on TCRdb alone, since no DNA is present to check it. The CDR3 has 14 amino acids. The CDR3 sequence is CASSLSGIQETQYF.

The rearrangement joins TRBV5-5 to TRBJ2-7; TCRdb proposes TRBD1, but this gene call is untestable without DNA. The CDR3 extends over 14 amino acids. Per the germline V gene, CDR1 is SGHKS and CDR2 is YYEKEE (reference sequence). The CDR3 sequence: CASSFPGQGIMQYF.

The gene calls are TRBV7-9 and TRBJ1-1. There are 13 residues in the CDR3. Germline V gives CDR1 SEHNR, CDR2 FQNEAQ (reference sequence). CDR3 loop: CASITDVNTEAFF.

The chain links TRBV27 to TRBJ1-2. Germline V gene lookup returns CDR1 MNHEY and CDR2 SMNVEV (reference sequence). The length of the CDR3 is 16 residues. The CDR3 here is CASSLSQFWAGHGYTF.

V is TRBV3-1 and J is TRBJ1-3. The CDR3 loop spans 16 amino acids. Germline CDR1 reads LGHDT; CDR2 reads YNNKEL (reference sequence). CDR3 amino acids: CASSQDPPSAGNTIYF.

V is TRBV5-1 and J is TRBJ1-6; checking the TCRdb D call of TRBD1 is not possible without DNA. CDR1 is SGHRS and CDR2 is YFSETQ in the germline V gene. The CDR3 length is 14 residues. The CDR3 region is CASSPAGDNSPLHF.

CDR3 loop: CSAIIRGGNNEQFF. The V and J genes are TRBV20-1 and TRBJ2-1; there is no DNA to check the TCRdb D call of TRBD1. CDR3 size: 14 residues. Germline V CDR1 and CDR2: DFQATT, SNEGSKA (reference sequence).

The chain is built from TRBV7-3 and TRBJ1-1; the D gene TCRdb calls, TRBD1, cannot be checked with no DNA. The CDR3 totals 13 residues. From germline, CDR1 is SGHTA and CDR2 FQGTGA. This chain's CDR3 is CASSLTSGPEAFF.

V and J are TRBV9 and TRBJ1-5. The CDR3 consists of 13 residues. The V gene's germline CDR1 is SGDLS and CDR2 YYNGEE. The CDR3 protein is CASSSSGGQPQHF.

This rearrangement joins TRBV11-2 to TRBJ2-7; TCRdb selects TRBD1, and the lack of DNA leaves this call unchecked. Germline V gives CDR1 SGHAT, CDR2 FQNNGV. The CDR3 has 14 amino acids. The CDR3 sequence: CASSLRGVVDEQYF. The whole variable domain, filled in from reference TRBV11-2 and TRBJ2-7, reads EAGVAQSPRYKIIEKRQSVAFWCNPISGHATLYWYQQILGQGPKLLIQFQNNGVVDDSQLPKDRFSAERLKGVDSTLKIQPAKLEDSAVYLCASSLRGVVDEQYFGPGTRLTVT.

The CDR3 reads CASSGAGGEQFF. J is TRBJ2-1 and V is TRBV12-3 or TRBV12-4; TCRdb calls TRBD1, which cannot be checked without DNA. This CDR3 region has 12 residues.

The chain couples TRBV2 to TRBJ2-1; the TRBD2 assignment by TCRdb is unverifiable without DNA. This CDR3 spans 15 amino acids. Germline V gene lookup returns CDR1 SNHLY and CDR2 FYNNEI. This CDR3 is CASRRLASGPNEQFF.

The chain links TRBV9 to TRBJ1-5; TCRdb selects TRBD1, and the lack of DNA leaves this call unchecked. CDR3 size: 16 residues. Germline V gene data show CDR1 as SGDLS and CDR2 as YYNGEE. The CDR3 region is CASSHRDSLGNQPQHF. The full variable domain, with the rest looked up from reference TRBV9 and TRBJ1-5, is DSGVTQTPKHLITATGQRVTLRCSPRSGDLSVYWYQQSLDQGLQFLIQYYNGEERAKGNILERFSAQQFPDLHSELNLSSLELGDSALYFCASSHRDSLGNQPQHFGDGTRLSIL.

The gene calls are TRBV28 and TRBJ2-5; TCRdb picks TRBD1, but there is no DNA to check that call. The CDR3 runs to 16 residues. Germline V CDR1 and CDR2: MDHEN, SYDVKM. CDR3 residues: CASSSPSTGGQETQYF. Combining the CDR3 with reference TRBV28 and TRBJ2-5 gives the whole variable domain DVKVTQSSRYLVKRTGEKVFLECVQDMDHENMFWYRQDPGLGLRLIYFSYDVKMKEKGDIPEGYSVSREKKERFSLILESASTNQTSMYLCASSSPSTGGQETQYFGPGTRLLVL.

J is TRBJ2-5 and V is TRBV11-1; absent DNA, TCRdb's TRBD2 call cannot be checked. This CDR3 has 13 residues. The germline gives CDR1 SGHAT, CDR2 FQDESV (reference sequence). CDR3: CASSLQTTETQYF.

This sequence joins TRBV7-2 and TRBJ2-1. Germline CDR1 SGHTA, CDR2 FQGNSA. The CDR3 consists of 14 residues. The CDR3 sequence: CASSFSPSYNEQFF.

The chain is built from TRBV5-1 and TRBJ2-1. Germline values: CDR1 SGHRS, CDR2 YFSETQ. This CDR3 is built from 12 residues. This CDR3 is CASSLEYNEQFF.

This chain joins TRBV5-1 and TRBJ2-7; as DNA is missing, the TRBD1 call by TCRdb cannot be tested. This CDR3 has 14 amino acids. Per the germline V gene, CDR1 is SGHRS and CDR2 is YFSETQ. CDR3 sequence: CASSLTGLDYEQYF.

This chain's CDR3 is CASSLNDYGYTF. The chain carries TRBV5-1 and TRBJ1-2. The CDR3 loop spans 12 amino acids. The V gene's germline CDR1 is SGHRS and CDR2 YFSETQ. Supplemented by reference TRBV5-1 and TRBJ1-2, the full variable domain reads KAGVTQTPRYLIKTRGQQVTLSCSPISGHRSVSWYQQTPGQGLQFLFEYFSETQRNKGNFPGRFSGRQFSNSRSEMNVSTLELGDSALYLCASSLNDYGYTFGSGTRLTVV.